This T cell receptor beta chain emerged from a study of cytomegalovirus exposure and HLA in healthy donors (dated by TCRdb to 2016 to 2017). General notes on the study: An earlier analysis of fewer than 750 of the donors reported 250 to 300 Gb of sequence data and 95 million to 140 million unique TCR beta sequences obtained from about 180 million T cells. Four to six DR-DQ haplotypes were handled as single units for association and clustering, since linkage in the cohort was strong. All discovery cohort repertoires had been generated using a single sequencing platform. Typing coverage differed by locus: A, B, C, DRB1 and DQB1 were typed in about 629-640 donors, DQA1 in about 510, DPA1 in some 610, and DPB1 in approximately 450. To decide whether each TCR beta V gene segment behaved as functional or pseudogenic, an earlier analysis of over 500 of the donors relied on high-throughput TCR beta sequencing. The later analysis used no new phenotypic data to find candidate immune exposures, relying instead on TCR beta sequences and their occurrence across donors. The study aimed to test whether signatures of past pathogen exposure could be identified by cataloging public T cell receptors. To predict cytomegalovirus infection status, the study combined high-throughput TCR immunosequencing, statistical association of individual TCRs with disease status, and machine learning. Across approximately 400 genotyped donors of the cohort, an average of about 220,000 unique TCR beta nucleotide sequences per donor were sequenced, and approximately 17% of those sequences were non-productive. A later genetic analysis took genome-wide SNP genotypes for about 55% of the 666 donors and used that subset as a discovery cohort. HLA typing included class I and class II loci at four-digit resolution. Of the approximately 370 genotyped donors, 70% to 90% were placed in the genetic ancestry cluster associated with self-reported Caucasian donors. Donor age, sex, ethnicity and CMV serostatus were compiled alongside the repertoire data. About 280 gigabases of sequencing data and approximately 93 million unique TCR sequences were included in an early release covering over 600 HLA-typed donors. Along with the 666-subject first cohort, a separate validation cohort of over 90 different subjects was used. To study patterns of TCR occurrence, a later analysis re-analyzed previously published TCR beta repertoires from just over 650 donors and added high-resolution HLA genotyping. The T cell repertoires of about 700 subjects were profiled by immunosequencing and related to cytomegalovirus serostatus. Results the study describes overall, beyond this receptor: A further reported finding was that TCR beta sequences accurately predicted the HLA-A and HLA-B alleles for most subjects in the first cohort. In both the original and validation cohorts, the classifier was reported to diagnose cytomegalovirus status with high specificity and sensitivity. Because counts were too low, some 16 rarely observed V segments, including chromosome 9 orphons, were excluded from the earlier analysis of about 500 of the donors. In a later analysis, some 17,000 TCR beta sequences were associated with specific HLA alleles at a false discovery rate of 0.05. Correlated functional status among segregating V segments might reflect linkage disequilibrium, but an unknown experimental factor could not be ruled out. In a later genetic analysis, a missense DCLRE1C variant was associated with V-gene and J-gene trimming of TCR beta chains, and the association was replicated in an independent cohort. A few of the identified cytomegalovirus-associated TCR beta chains were confirmed in vitro to be specific for cytomegalovirus antigens. In a later analysis, TCR association rates were found to vary across HLA loci, with the most associated TCRs seen for DRB1 alleles and the fewest for HLA-C alleles. Because some donors lacked HLA typing at each locus, the association tests relied only on the typed subset. Some IMGT-functional V segments, including TRBV6-2 and TRBV6-3, could not be told apart with the 87-base-pair reads, so those segments were excluded. The study listed 164 TCR beta chains as associated with cytomegalovirus. In a later genetic analysis, fewer N-insertions in productive TCRs were reported among donors in an Asian-associated ancestry cluster than the approximately 630-donor mean. Presence/absence analyses assumed roughly uniform sequencing depth across donors, an assumption that may not hold. A cluster of highly shared sequence variants was judged likely to represent a technical artifact of the sequencing pipeline. In a later analysis, most CMV-associated TCR beta chains were found to appear HLA-restricted, with HLA associations seemingly driven largely by CMV exposure. A later analysis found that HLA-associated TCR beta chains were more clonally expanded and had lower generation probabilities than equally common non-associated chains. In an earlier analysis of about 550 of the donors, most TCR beta V segments were observed in productive rearrangements about 90% or about 30% of the time, broadly matching IMGT annotations. This cohort had only TCR beta chains sequenced, and the lack of alpha or paired-chain data limited which features could be detected. Most TCR sequences were seen in very few donors, while some public TCRs were found in many individuals. Immune exposure information for the cohort was limited to CMV serostatus. Assigning TCR associations to individual alleles was difficult when HLA alleles, especially DR and DQ, strongly co-occurred. The authors suggested that the approach could potentially be extended to other disease states and immunological phenotypes. A later analysis reported that several top co-occurrence clusters appeared linked to parvovirus B19, influenza, CMV and Epstein-Barr virus.

The library was produced with the immunoSEQ multiplex PCR assay. For the multiplex PCR, a mixture combining 60 forward primers for TCR Vbeta segments and 13 reverse primers for TCR Jbeta segments was used. Amplification of the CDR3 region of rearranged TCR beta genes was performed with a multiplex PCR assay on genomic DNA. On the Illumina HiSeq System, the amplified TCR beta libraries were sequenced as 87-base-pair reads. The paper's data handling went like this. Across the 600 to 700 repertoires, a later analysis counted around 80 million unique TCR beta chains, around 11 million of which were shared by at least two donors. Raw reads were error-corrected and collapsed into unique sequences with a nearest-neighbor algorithm that merged closely related sequences to remove PCR and sequencing errors. CDR3 sequences were aligned to IMGT reference sequences to assign V, D and J gene segments. For a sequence to be retained, at least a six-nucleotide match to both a V gene segment and a J gene segment was required. A rearrangement counted as productive if the CDR3 had no stop codons and remained in frame with V and J, and every other rearrangement counted as non-productive. Following IMGT convention, CDR3 was defined as the stretch from the second conserved V-encoded cysteine up to the conserved J-encoded phenylalanine. The earlier analysis of about 610 of the donors excluded sequences that lacked an unambiguous match to a single V gene segment. In an earlier analysis of 450 to 750 of the donors, a V segment was called functional when productive rearrangements were above 56.7%, and segregating when the standard deviation between donors exceeded 5%. A statistical classification framework was developed to diagnose cytomegalovirus status using the catalog of TCR beta chain sequences. V and J gene assignment, in a later analysis, came from comparing TCR nucleotide sequences with IMGT/GENE-DB human TR gene sequences. Using the TCRdist pipeline, a later analysis assigned CDR3 sequences along with most-parsimonious VDJ recombination scenarios. In a later analysis, each TCR beta chain was defined by its CDR3 amino acid sequence together with its V-gene family, and reads without a unique V-gene family were excluded. As a way to deal with suspected cross-contamination and a sequencing artifact, a later analysis dropped 592 nucleotide sequences that were highly shared and had low generation probability. A later analysis calculated a clonal expansion index for each public chain from normalized within-repertoire ranks of inferred template counts. In a later analysis, generation probabilities were computed with a VDJ recombination model fitted to out-of-frame rearrangements, and the resulting probabilities were checked against IGoR. Hypergeometric tests were used in a later analysis to score TCR-TCR, TCR-HLA and TCR-CMV co-occurrence, with a repertoire-size bias correction applied to the TCR pairs. To estimate false discovery rates, a later analysis permuted the HLA or CMV assignments 20 times. A later analysis grouped co-occurring TCRs with DBSCAN, adding TCRdist sequence similarity when clustering within HLA-allele-positive subsets. Co-occurrence clustering excluded repertoires with fewer than 30,000 or more than 120,000 public chains, plus five with anomalous nucleotide sharing. Sourced from immuneACCESS, this table was stored by TCRdb with only in-frame sequences that have V and J called. A share of the clones is absent; for the studies checked, an unresolved V gene accounts for under half, and the remainder has no known explanation. The D gene and trimming were derived from the DNA, and the V and J assignments and clone size from that table. Recorded for this sample are approximately 100,000 clones; roughly nine tenths of them occurred a single time. The ten largest make up roughly 9% of the sample.

The junction shows trimming of 1 base on V and 3 bases on J, and the gene matches do not reach 0 bases of it. Including the terminal cysteine and phenylalanine, the CDR3 comprises 14 residues. The kept DNA is CDR3 alone, 42 bases in frame from the first base. The germline V gene (reference sequence) specifies SGHAT as CDR1 and FQDESV as CDR2. The cohort comprised some 680 healthy bone marrow donors. At the time of sampling, all cohort members were nominally healthy, though unrecorded immune exposures were likely present. The donor was CMV seropositive and was included in the group of approximately 310 seropositive cohort members. Each donor provided a peripheral blood sample, and peripheral blood mononuclear cells were used for TCR beta sequencing. The Qiagen DNeasy Blood Extraction Kit was used to extract genomic DNA from the blood cell samples. Details on this clone: Its antigen has not been determined. Per-base quality was not reported, and no clone a single base away is much larger than it.

Sequencing was performed on PBMCs. The receptor chain draws on TRBV11-1 and TRBJ1-2; 9 middle bases align to TRBD1. This receptor was obtained from a man aged 30 to 39 in good health and CMV-seropositive. The bases are TGTGCCAGCAGCTTAGGACAGGGGGACTATGGCTACACCTTC. This sequence encodes CASSLGQGDYGYTF. The CDR3, completed at both ends by the reference TRBV11-1 and TRBJ1-2 genes, gives the full variable domain EAEVAQSPRYKITEKSQAVAFWCDPISGHATLYWYRQILGQGPELLVQFQDESVVDDSQLPKDRFSAERLKGVDSTLKIQPAELGDSAMYLCASSLGQGDYGYTFGSGTRLTVV.